This T cell receptor beta chain comes out of a study of shared clonotypes between healthy human individuals. The run depth of the assay was deep. The protocol was immunoSEQ multiplex PCR, while the TCRdb copy is restricted to in-frame clones and leaves out a portion. The table shows around 990,000 clones, with 70% to 80% occurring only once. A word on this clone: Its matching antigen is unknown.

General study findings and limits: Generally, estimated richness proved larger in naive subsets than it did in memory subsets.

CDR3 length: 17 amino acids. Germline V lookup: CDR1 MGHRA, CDR2 YSYEKL. The germline V and J ends were trimmed by 1 base and 0 bases, with 10 bases remaining between them. The sequenced material came from memory CD4+ T cells from PBMCs. Subset: CD45RA-negative fraction. The sequence came from a man between 18 and 35 years old in good health. Some clones in this sample may be carry-over from other donors' samples. The chain carries TRBV4-1 and TRBJ2-6; TRBD1 is a possible D gene (5 bases). CDR3 in DNA: TGCGCCAGCAGCCAAGTCCAGGGCGACTCTGGGGCCAACGTCCTGACTTTC. This translates into CASSQVQGDSGANVLTF.